The next 24 T cell receptor beta chains were all read from a single sample in a study of beta chain features in type 1 diabetes. Since all of the isolated RNA was reverse transcribed, expressed TCRB transcripts were what got sequenced. Method: immunoSEQ multiplex PCR; TCRdb's copy keeps in-frame clones and lacks some. The repertoire holds about 220,000 clones, with approximately 11% as singletons. The sample taken for sequencing was central memory CD4+ T cells from blood. These receptors were collected from a man younger than 35 in good health.

This clone showed up many times. The chain uses TRBV7-9 and TRBJ2-1, with 7 bases fitting TRBD1. The CDR3 totals 16 residues. V gave up 5 bases and J gave up 0 bases; unmatched junction bases: 7. CDR1 SEHNR and CDR2 FQNEAQ come from the germline V gene (reference sequence). The CDR3 DNA sequence: TGTGCCAGCAGCCGGGGACAGCTAATCTCCTACAATGAGCAGTTCTTC. It codes for CASSRGQLISYNEQFF.

This clone was detected only a few times. This rearrangement joins TRBV29-1 to TRBJ2-3; a weak D match, TRBD2 (5 bases). Deletions cut 4 bases from V and 3 bases from J, with 11 bases between. This CDR3 has 13 amino acids. Germline CDR1 is SQVTM and CDR2 is ANQGSEA. CDR3 in amino acids: CSVGPSNTDTQYF. CDR3 coding DNA: TGCAGCGTTGGGCCTAGCAATACAGATACGCAGTATTTT.

This clone was detected a few times. The CDR3 loop reads CASSSNRAETQYF. The CDR3 coding sequence is TGTGCCAGCAGCTCCAACAGGGCGGAGACCCAGTACTTC. J is TRBJ2-5 and V is TRBV7-3, with D possibly being TRBD1 (6 bases). V lost 4 bases, J lost 5 bases, and 11 bases lay in between. Germline V gives CDR1 SGHTA, CDR2 FQGTGA. This CDR3 is built from 13 residues.

This clone was found many times. The J gene is TRBJ1-5, the V gene TRBV7-2; no reliable D call. The CDR3 consists of 15 residues. Germline CDR1 is SGHTA and CDR2 is FQGNSA. Trimming cost V 5 bases and J 12 bases, with 23 bases left between them. CDR3 in amino acids: CASSPRGGPLWGQHF. CDR3 sequence (DNA): TGTGCCAGCAGCCCACGGGGAGGACCGCTGTGGGGCCAGCATTTT.

The gene calls are TRBV23-1 and TRBJ2-1, with 7 nucleotides matching TRBD2. TRBV23-1 is flagged as an ORF with uncertain function. This CDR3 contains 20 residues. V was clipped by 6 bases and J by 1 base; unmatched bases: 21. CDR3 coding DNA: TGCGCCAGCAGCCAAGATTATCCTAGCGGAGAACTGGCATCCTACAATGAGCAGTTCTTC. Encoded protein: CASSQDYPSGELASYNEQFF.

The rearrangement links TRBV5-1 to TRBJ2-7; 8 bases are a match to TRBD1. V lost 6 bases and J lost 3; bases outside the gene matches: 5. Germline V CDR1 and CDR2: SGHRS, YFSETQ. The CDR3 totals 13 residues. The CDR3 DNA follows: TGCGCCAGCAAGAGGACAGGGAGCTACGAGCAGTACTTC. It is translated as CASKRTGSYEQYF.

This clone was recorded a few times. The chain is built from TRBV23-1 and TRBJ2-2, with 9 positions matching TRBD1. TRBV23-1 is an open reading frame whose function is uncertain. This CDR3 contains 15 residues. The junction had 4 bases not matched to a gene; V was cut back by 5 bases and J by 3 bases. CDR3 DNA sequence: TGCGCCAGCAGTAGGGACAGGGAGCACACCGGGGAGCTGTTTTTT. It is translated as CASSRDREHTGELFF.

This clone has only a few counts. This chain joins TRBV11-1 and TRBJ2-1; 7 bases map to TRBD1. There are 15 residues in the CDR3. Trimming removed 6 bases from V and 6 bases from J; junction bases left unmatched: 11. Germline CDR1 and CDR2: SGHAT and FQDESV (reference sequence). The chain's CDR3 is CASSPTGKSGNEQFF. CDR3 in DNA: TGTGCCAGCAGTCCGACAGGGAAAAGTGGCAATGAGCAGTTCTTC.

This clone was seen a few times. The rearrangement links TRBV9 to TRBJ2-1; no reliable D call. Trimming pared 4 bases from V and 2 bases from J, leaving 7 bases between. The CDR3 runs 13 residues. Germline CDR1 is SGDLS and CDR2 is YYNGEE. The CDR3 here is CASSPRTYNEQFF. The DNA for the CDR3 is TGTGCCAGCAGCCCACGAACCTACAATGAGCAGTTCTTC.

The gene calls are TRBV30 and TRBJ2-3; D is tentatively TRBD1 or TRBD2 (6 bases each). This CDR3 contains 14 residues. V lost 8 bases, J lost 2 bases, and 17 bases lay in between. Germline-derived CDR1 and CDR2 are GTSNPN and SVGIG (reference sequence). The CDR3 coding sequence is TGTGCCCCGTCTGAGGGGGGAAACACAGATACGCAGTATTTT. Its translation is CAPSEGGNTDTQYF.

V is TRBV15 and J is TRBJ1-1; D perhaps matches TRBD1 (6 bases). Trimming left V 3 bases short and J 4 bases short, with 15 bases between. This CDR3 is built from 15 residues. CDR1 is LNHNV and CDR2 is YYDKDF in the germline V gene (reference sequence). CDR3 in amino acids: CATSRATGFGTEAFF. CDR3 nucleotides: TGTGCCACCAGCAGGGCCACAGGGTTCGGCACTGAAGCTTTCTTT.

The genes are TRBV2 and TRBJ2-5, with a weak D call TRBD1 (5 bases). V lost 7 bases to trimming and J lost 3 bases, with 6 bases between them. CDR1 is SNHLY, CDR2 FYNNEI, per germline. CDR3 size: 11 residues. CDR3 residues: CASTREETQYF. The CDR3 coding sequence is TGTGCCAGCACCAGGGAAGAGACCCAGTACTTC.

The gene calls are TRBV4-2 and TRBJ2-1, with unresolved D. With 0 bases removed from V and 6 bases from J, the gap between germline ends came to 9 bases. The CDR3 contains 14 residues. Germline CDR1 is LGHNA and CDR2 is YNFKEQ. Here the CDR3 DNA reads TGTGCCAGCAGCCAAGATAAGAACGGCAATGAGCAGTTCTTC. Translated: CASSQDKNGNEQFF.

The V and J genes are TRBV29-1 and TRBJ2-4; no clear D. The CDR3 runs 13 residues. Germline V gene lookup returns CDR1 SQVTM and CDR2 ANQGSEA. V lost 4 bases and J lost 0, with 7 bases in between. CDR3 sequence (DNA): TGCAGCGTTGGGATGGGAGCCAAAAACATTCAGTACTTC. Translating gives CSVGMGAKNIQYF.

This chain connects TRBV7-9 to TRBJ2-3, with a weak D call TRBD2 (6 bases). Germline V gene data show CDR1 as SEHNR and CDR2 as FQNEAQ (reference sequence). The CDR3 sequence is 16 residues long. The V end lost 5 bases, the J end lost 5 bases, and 20 bases lay between the germline ends. The CDR3 loop reads CASSPRRLEGRDTQYF. The CDR3, as DNA: TGTGCCAGCAGCCCGAGGAGACTAGAAGGTAGAGATACGCAGTATTTT.

This clone has only a few counts. The CDR3 DNA follows: TGTGCCAGCAGTTTTCCCGGAGATACGCAGTATTTT. Its protein is CASSFPGDTQYF. V and J are TRBV28 and TRBJ2-3; D ambiguous. V was shortened by 3 bases and J by 5 bases, with 6 bases between the two germline ends. This CDR3 is 12 amino acids long. Germline V gene lookup returns CDR1 MDHEN and CDR2 SYDVKM.

This clone was recorded a few times. This specimen includes other DNA sequences encoding the same CDR3. The chain links TRBV7-6 to TRBJ2-3; D ambiguous. V lost 0 bases, J lost 0 bases, and 4 bases lay in between. Germline CDR1 is SGHVS and CDR2 is FNYEAQ. The CDR3 has 14 residues. DNA of the CDR3: TGTGCCAGCAGCTTAGCGGCCAGCACAGATACGCAGTATTTT. Protein product: CASSLAASTDTQYF.

Ten or more counts support this clone. V usage is TRBV29-1 and J usage is TRBJ1-1, with a weak D call TRBD1 (6 bases). CDR3 size: 13 residues. Germline loops: CDR1 SQVTM, CDR2 ANQGSEA. V was cut by 7 bases and J by 0 bases, with 12 bases left in between. The CDR3 region has the DNA TGCAGCGGTTCACAGGGCTTGAACACTGAAGCTTTCTTT. Amino acid sequence: CSGSQGLNTEAFF.

The chain couples TRBV9 to TRBJ2-5, with D possibly being TRBD2 (6 bases). The CDR3 totals 17 residues. The germline V and J ends were trimmed by 3 bases and 1 base, with 19 bases remaining between them. Germline V lookup: CDR1 SGDLS, CDR2 YYNGEE. CDR3: CASSASLGGTRQETQYF. The DNA of the CDR3 is TGTGCCAGCAGCGCTTCCCTGGGCGGGACTCGCCAAGAGACCCAGTACTTC.

This chain uses TRBV25-1 with TRBJ2-1; TRBD2 is a possible D gene (6 bases). This CDR3 is built from 15 residues. V gave up 6 bases and J gave up 7 bases, with 19 bases separating them. CDR1 and CDR2 from the germline V gene are MGHDK and SYGVNS. CDR3 protein: CASRTSITLGNEQFF. The CDR3 DNA sequence: TGTGCCAGCAGAACTAGCATTACCTTGGGGAATGAGCAGTTCTTC. Full variable domain (remainder filled in from reference TRBV25-1 and TRBJ2-1): EADIYQTPRYLVIGTGKKITLECSQTMGHDKMYWYQQDPGMELHLIHYSYGVNSTEKGDLSSESTVSRIRTEHFPLTLESARPSHTSQYLCASRTSITLGNEQFFGPGTRLTVL.

This clone was detected only a few times. The rearrangement links TRBV6-4 to TRBJ2-2; D not resolved. The CDR3 has 14 amino acids. Trimming left V 2 bases short and J 2 bases short, with 6 bases between. Germline V gene sequence: CDR1 MRHNA, CDR2 SNTAGT. The CDR3 nucleotides read TGTGCCAGCAGTGACAGGGTTAACACCGGGGAGCTGTTTTTT. Translating gives CASSDRVNTGELFF.

J is TRBJ2-7 and V is TRBV7-9; D is unresolved. Trimming removed 4 bases at V and 3 bases at J, with 4 bases between. There are 11 residues in the CDR3. The germline V gene has CDR1 SEHNR and CDR2 FQNEAQ (reference sequence). The CDR3 sequence: CASSYHYEQYF. Written as DNA, the CDR3 is TGTGCCAGCAGCTATCACTACGAGCAGTACTTC.

This clone was seen at least ten times. Other nucleotide sequences from this sample produce the same CDR3. This chain connects TRBV7-7 to TRBJ2-1, with D tentatively TRBD1 (5 bases). V dropped 0 bases and J dropped 5 bases, with 8 bases sitting between them. The germline V gene has CDR1 SSHAT and CDR2 FNYEAQ (reference sequence). The CDR3 is made up of 14 amino acids. The CDR3 DNA is TGTGCCAGCAGCTTAGCTCAGACAGACAATGAGCAGTTCTTC. Translating gives CASSLAQTDNEQFF.

The chain recombines TRBV11-2 with TRBJ2-4, with D perhaps being TRBD1 or TRBD2 (6 bases each). The CDR3 has 18 residues. Germline CDR1 reads SGHAT; CDR2 reads FQNNGV. V was trimmed by 1 base and J by 2 bases, leaving 18 bases between them. CDR3 nucleotide sequence: TGTGCCAGCAGCTTAGCCGACCCTAGAGGGGGGCCCAAAAACATTCAGTACTTC. The encoded protein is CASSLADPRGGPKNIQYF.